Listed here is a single TCR beta chain. Each TCR beta library was made by quantitative 5'-RACE that incorporated molecular barcodes. MiXCR, run by TCRdb on the 5' RACE reads, gives a single entry per CDR3 protein. The table has 250,000 or so distinct CDR3 sequences, about 10% seen once. The data are from a study of CD8 T cells in ankylosing spondylitis. The CDR3 covers 17 residues. V was clipped by 4 bases and J by 4 bases; unmatched bases: 7. Germline CDR1 is SGHVS and CDR2 is FQNEAQ. V usage is TRBV7-8 and J usage is TRBJ2-1; 13 nucleotides match TRBD2. Specimen: blood, either unsorted or a sorted T cell fraction (not recorded which). The sequence derives from a male donor with ankylosing spondylitis or in good health (not recorded which). The CDR3 bases are TGTGCCAGCAGCTCATTACTAGCGGGAGGGTTTTACAATGAGCAGTTCTTC. This codes for CASSSLLAGGFYNEQFF.